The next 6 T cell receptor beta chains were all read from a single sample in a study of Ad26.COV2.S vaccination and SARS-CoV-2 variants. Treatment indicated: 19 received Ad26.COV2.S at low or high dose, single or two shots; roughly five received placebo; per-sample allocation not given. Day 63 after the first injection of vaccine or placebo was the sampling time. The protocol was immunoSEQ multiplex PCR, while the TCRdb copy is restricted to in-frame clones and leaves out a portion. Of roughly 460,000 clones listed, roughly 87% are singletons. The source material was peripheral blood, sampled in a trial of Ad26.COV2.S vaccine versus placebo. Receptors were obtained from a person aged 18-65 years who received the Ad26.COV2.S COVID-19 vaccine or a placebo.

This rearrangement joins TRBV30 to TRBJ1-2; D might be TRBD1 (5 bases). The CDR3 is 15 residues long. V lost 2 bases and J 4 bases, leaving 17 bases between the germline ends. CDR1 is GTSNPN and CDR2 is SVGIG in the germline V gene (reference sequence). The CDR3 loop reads CAWSSGRGWTYGYTF. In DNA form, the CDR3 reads TGTGCCTGGAGTTCGGGTCGGGGGTGGACCTATGGCTACACCTTC. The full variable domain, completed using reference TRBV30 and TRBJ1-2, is SQTIHQWPATLVQPVGSPLSLECTVEGTSNPNLYWYRQAAGRGLQLLFYSVGIGQISSEVPQNLSASRPQDRQFILSSKKLLLSDSGFYLCAWSSGRGWTYGYTFGSGTRLTVV.

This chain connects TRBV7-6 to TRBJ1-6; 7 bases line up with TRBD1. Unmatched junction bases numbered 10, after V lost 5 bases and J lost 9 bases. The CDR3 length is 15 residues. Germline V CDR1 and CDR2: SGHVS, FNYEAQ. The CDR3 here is CASSPDDRVGSPLHF. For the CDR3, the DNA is TGTGCCAGCAGCCCAGATGACAGGGTCGGTTCACCCCTCCACTTT.

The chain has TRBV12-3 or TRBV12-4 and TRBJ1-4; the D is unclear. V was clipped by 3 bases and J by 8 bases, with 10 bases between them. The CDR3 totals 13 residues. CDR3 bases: TGTGCCAGCAGTTTGAGGGAGGAAGAAAAACTGTTTTTT. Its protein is CASSLREEEKLFF.

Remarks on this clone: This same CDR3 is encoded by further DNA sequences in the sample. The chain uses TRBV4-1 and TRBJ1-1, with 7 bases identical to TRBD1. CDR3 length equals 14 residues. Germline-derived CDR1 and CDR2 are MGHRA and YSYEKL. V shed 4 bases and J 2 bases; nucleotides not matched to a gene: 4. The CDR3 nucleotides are TGCGCCAGCAGCCGGCGACAGGGAAACACTGAAGCTTTCTTT. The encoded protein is CASSRRQGNTEAFF.

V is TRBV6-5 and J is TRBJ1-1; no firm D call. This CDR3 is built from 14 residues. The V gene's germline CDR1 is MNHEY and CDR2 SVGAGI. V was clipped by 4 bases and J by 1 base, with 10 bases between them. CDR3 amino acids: CASSLTGKNTEAFF. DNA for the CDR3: TGTGCCAGCAGTTTGACGGGAAAGAACACTGAAGCTTTCTTT.

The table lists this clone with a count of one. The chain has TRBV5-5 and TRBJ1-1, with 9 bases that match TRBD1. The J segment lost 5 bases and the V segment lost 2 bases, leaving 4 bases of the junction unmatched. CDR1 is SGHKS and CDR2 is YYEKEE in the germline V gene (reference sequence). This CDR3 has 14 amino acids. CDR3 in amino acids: CASSLQGASTEAFF. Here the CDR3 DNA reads TGTGCCAGCAGCTTACAGGGGGCATCTACTGAAGCTTTCTTT.